The sequence of this T cell receptor (beta chain) was determined in a study of response to subunit inactivated influenza vaccine. Germline V gene sequence: CDR1 KGHDR, CDR2 SFDVKD. CDR3 size: 13 residues. Trimming left V 10 bases short and J 4 bases short, with 12 bases between. Points from the study as a whole: After each seasonal influenza vaccination, few new T cells are recruited, the authors suggested.

Each CDR3 protein is one row after TCRdb ran MiXCR on the RT-PCR reads. Counted here are some 500,000 distinct CDR3 sequences, approximately 13% occurring once; the ten biggest clones make up roughly 13%. Only a few counts were recorded for this clonotype. Its antigen is not known. The receptor's source is a man in his fifties who received an inactivated influenza vaccine. The chain employs TRBV24-1 and TRBJ2-2; TRBD1 is a possible D gene (7 bases). The sequencing used PBMCs from blood, collected roughly 46 days after vaccination. The CDR3 sequence is CATEGATTGELFF. Here the CDR3 DNA reads TGTGCCACGGAGGGGGCAACCACCGGGGAGCTGTTTTTT.